The present T cell receptor (beta chain) was sequenced within a study of cytomegalovirus exposure and HLA in healthy donors. PCR employed 60 Vbeta and 13 Jbeta primers. The assay was immunoSEQ multiplex PCR, and TCRdb's table has in-frame clones only and misses some. Of about 130,000 clones listed, 70% to 80% are singletons. Germline loops: CDR1 MDHEN, CDR2 SYDVKM. The CDR3 is 13 residues long. The V end lost 5 bases, the J end lost 0 bases, and 7 bases lay between the germline ends. The chain joins TRBV28 to TRBJ1-1, with unresolved D. Sequencing used PBMCs. This clonotype was sampled from a woman in her sixties in good health and CMV-seronegative. The CDR3 sequence: CASSEVMNTEAFF. DNA of the CDR3: TGTGCCAGCAGTGAGGTTATGAACACTGAAGCTTTCTTT.